This TCR beta chain was obtained from a study of molecular identifiers for immune sequencing clone quantification. This clonotype was picked up many times. This CDR3 region has 17 residues. Germline V gives CDR1 MNHEY, CDR2 SMNVEV (reference sequence). Germline trimming cut 2 bases from V and 6 bases from J; bases unmatched to any gene: 6. Each CDR3 protein gets one entry after TCRdb re-called the PCR reads with MiXCR. The data show 550,000 to 750,000 distinct CDR3 sequences, with about 20% seen just once and about 0.9% held by the top ten. Libraries used roughly 19,000 to 1,100,000 sorted naive CD8 T cells and 10%, 30% or 50% RNA input.

This receptor was obtained from a human donor in good health. Some libraries in this study had Jurkat cell RNA spiked in. The rearrangement joins TRBV27 to TRBJ2-3; 15 bases match TRBD2. Sample: naive CD8+ T cells from blood, with Jurkat cell RNA spiked in. Subset given: FACS-sorted CD8+CD4-CCR7+CD45RA+ naive T cells. CDR3 region: CASSLPGLAGGSDTQYF. The CDR3 DNA follows: TGTGCCAGCAGTTTACCGGGACTAGCGGGAGGCTCGGATACGCAGTATTTT.